These T cell receptor beta chains were read from a single sample in a study of cytomegalovirus exposure and HLA in healthy donors. Measured with immunoSEQ multiplex PCR; TCRdb has only the in-frame clones, and not every one. The table includes more than 110,000 clones, more than 75% detected once. The sample taken for sequencing was PBMCs. The receptors shown here come from a male donor in good health and CMV-seronegative. Both conserved end residues are part of each CDR3. Fields, in order: V gene, D gene, CDR3 length, clone size, J gene, CDR3 DNA, CDR3 protein. A D gene is named only where the DNA matches it firmly. Part of the rows lack a size; the others show once, few, many or a class for expanded clones.

V: TRBV6-5; D: .; length: 14; size: .; J: TRBJ1-1; DNA: TGTGCCAGCACCGTACCGGGGCGGGGGACTGAAGCTTTCTTT; CDR3: CASTVPGRGTEAFF
V: TRBV28; D: .; length: 16; size: .; J: TRBJ1-5; DNA: TGTGCCAGCAGTCCAACTGCTCCAGGCCACAATCAGCCCCAGCATTTT; CDR3: CASSPTAPGHNQPQHF
V: TRBV30; D: .; length: 14; size: few; J: TRBJ1-2; DNA: TGTGCCTGGAGTGTAGGGGGAGCGGCGTGGGGCTACACCTTC; CDR3: CAWSVGGAAWGYTF
V: TRBV2; D: .; length: 13; size: .; J: TRBJ1-2; DNA: TGTGCCAGCAGGGACCAGGGAGGAGGTGGCTACACCTTC; CDR3: CASRDQGGGGYTF
V: TRBV5-5; D: .; length: 15; size: .; J: TRBJ1-5; DNA: TGTGCCAGCAGCGCCCTTCGGGGGATACATCAGCCCCAGCATTTT; CDR3: CASSALRGIHQPQHF
V: TRBV7-3; D: .; length: 17; size: .; J: TRBJ1-6; DNA: TGTGCCAGCAGCTTAACCCCCCGGGGCTCCTATAATTCACCCCTCCACTTT; CDR3: CASSLTPRGSYNSPLHF
V: TRBV2; D: TRBD1; length: 15; size: .; J: TRBJ2-7; DNA: TGTGCCAGCAATACGGGACAGATCAAGGGGTACGAGCAGTACTTC; CDR3: CASNTGQIKGYEQYF
V: TRBV28; D: .; length: 15; size: .; J: TRBJ1-4; DNA: TGTGCCAGCAGTGCCCCAAGGGGATTGAGTGAAAAACTGTTTTTT; CDR3: CASSAPRGLSEKLFF
V: TRBV5-1; D: .; length: 15; size: .; J: TRBJ1-6; DNA: TGCGCCAGCAGCTCAAGTTCGGACAGTGTGTCACCCCTCCACTTT; CDR3: CASSSSSDSVSPLHF
V: TRBV7-8; D: TRBD1; length: 15; size: .; J: TRBJ1-2; DNA: TGTGCCAGCAGCTTAGCCCTGACAGGGGGCTGGGGCTACACCTTC; CDR3: CASSLALTGGWGYTF
V: TRBV4-1; D: .; length: 16; size: few; J: TRBJ2-1; DNA: TGCGCCAGCAGCCAGGGGGAGGGGGGGGCCTACAATGAGCAGTTCTTC; CDR3: CASSQGEGGAYNEQFF
V: TRBV2; D: .; length: 13; size: .; J: TRBJ2-5; DNA: TGTGCCAGTCAGAGTGTTCAGGGAGAGACCCAGTACTTC; CDR3: CASQSVQGETQYF
V: TRBV30; D: .; length: 14; size: .; J: TRBJ2-5; DNA: TGTGCCTGCAATAAGGGGCACGGCCAAGAGACCCAGTACTTC; CDR3: CACNKGHGQETQYF
V: TRBV7-9; D: TRBD1; length: 15; size: .; J: TRBJ1-6; DNA: TGTGCCAGCAGCTTAGGGACAGGGGTTGGTTCACCCCTCCACTTT; CDR3: CASSLGTGVGSPLHF
V: TRBV5-4; D: TRBD2; length: 14; size: .; J: TRBJ2-7; DNA: TGTGCCAGCAGCTTTAGCGGGGGAGCCTACGAGCAGTACTTC; CDR3: CASSFSGGAYEQYF
V: TRBV19; D: .; length: 14; size: .; J: TRBJ2-5; DNA: TGTGCCAGTAGTATAGGAACTAGTAGGGAGACCCAGTACTTC; CDR3: CASSIGTSRETQYF
V: TRBV29-1; D: TRBD1; length: 14; size: .; J: TRBJ2-5; DNA: TGCAGCGTTTCCGGGACAGAAGGTTCCGAGACCCAGTACTTC; CDR3: CSVSGTEGSETQYF
V: TRBV11-2; D: .; length: 18; size: few; J: TRBJ2-6; DNA: TGTGCCAGCAGCTTAGAACCCCTAATCCGGTCTGGGGCCAACGTCCTGACTTTC; CDR3: CASSLEPLIRSGANVLTF
V: TRBV7-2; D: .; length: 14; size: .; J: TRBJ2-1; DNA: TGTGCCAGCAGCTTAGAGGCAGGATACAATGAGCAGTTCTTC; CDR3: CASSLEAGYNEQFF
V: TRBV28; D: .; length: 13; size: .; J: TRBJ1-2; DNA: TGTGCCAGCAGTTCCCACGGGACACCCTTTTACACCTTC; CDR3: CASSSHGTPFYTF
V: TRBV7-2; D: .; length: 15; size: .; J: TRBJ1-5; DNA: TGTGCCAGCAGCTTAGGGGTAGGGGAGGGTCAGCCCCAGCATTTT; CDR3: CASSLGVGEGQPQHF
V: TRBV4-3; D: .; length: 13; size: .; J: TRBJ2-7; DNA: TGCGCCAGCAGCCCTCGCGGCTCCTACGAGCAGTACTTC; CDR3: CASSPRGSYEQYF
V: TRBV5-1; D: .; length: 15; size: .; J: TRBJ1-1; DNA: TGCGCCAGCAGCGCCTTCCCGGTAGCGAACACTGAAGCTTTCTTT; CDR3: CASSAFPVANTEAFF
V: TRBV9; D: .; length: 14; size: .; J: TRBJ2-7; DNA: TGTGCCAGCAGCGCCTCCGGGACAACCGTCGCGAAGTACTTC; CDR3: CASSASGTTVAKYF
V: TRBV6-6; D: .; length: 12; size: once; J: TRBJ1-1; DNA: TGTGCCAGCAGTTACTCCCGGGCTGAAGCTTTCTTT; CDR3: CASSYSRAEAFF
V: TRBV7-2; D: .; length: 15; size: .; J: TRBJ2-5; DNA: TGTGCCAGCACTCATTGGTCCCGAGGTGTTCAGACCCAGTACTTC; CDR3: CASTHWSRGVQTQYF
V: TRBV19; D: TRBD1; length: 14; size: .; J: TRBJ1-1; DNA: TGTGCCAGTAGTCCGGGACAGAGAAACACTGAAGCTTTCTTT; CDR3: CASSPGQRNTEAFF
V: TRBV9; D: .; length: 14; size: .; J: TRBJ2-3; DNA: TGTGCCAGCAGCGCCCTTACTAGCACAGATACGCAGTATTTT; CDR3: CASSALTSTDTQYF
V: TRBV30; D: TRBD1; length: 17; size: few; J: TRBJ1-1; DNA: TGTGCCTGGAACGGGGCTGGGACAGGGGGCGGGAACACTGAAGCTTTCTTT; CDR3: CAWNGAGTGGGNTEAFF
V: TRBV20-1; D: .; length: 11; size: .; J: TRBJ1-1; DNA: TGCGGAATGGACAGCCACACTGAAGCTTTCTTT; CDR3: CGMDSHTEAFF
V: TRBV7-2; D: .; length: 15; size: .; J: TRBJ1-2; DNA: TGTGCCAGCAGCCCAAAGGGGGGGCGGGTAGGCGGCTACACCTTC; CDR3: CASSPKGGRVGGYTF
V: TRBV4-1; D: .; length: 14; size: .; J: TRBJ2-7; DNA: TGCGCCAGCAGCCAAGACGCAGGGAGGTACGAGCAGTACTTC; CDR3: CASSQDAGRYEQYF
V: TRBV18; D: .; length: 15; size: .; J: TRBJ1-2; DNA: TGTGCCAGCTCACCTTTAAGGGAACAGGAGCATGGCTACACCTTC; CDR3: CASSPLREQEHGYTF
V: TRBV27; D: TRBD1; length: 16; size: .; J: TRBJ2-3; DNA: TGTGCCAGCAGTCGAGGGACAGGGGGCTTTTCAGATACGCAGTATTTT; CDR3: CASSRGTGGFSDTQYF
V: TRBV6-5; D: .; length: 15; size: .; J: TRBJ1-2; DNA: TGTGCCAGCAGTTACGGGGCCACAGGTTACTATGGCTACACCTTC; CDR3: CASSYGATGYYGYTF
V: TRBV2; D: .; length: 15; size: .; J: TRBJ2-5; DNA: TGTGCCAGCAGGGCGACAGGTCACCACCAAGAGACCCAGTACTTC; CDR3: CASRATGHHQETQYF
V: TRBV7-9; D: .; length: 11; size: .; J: TRBJ1-1; DNA: TGTGCCAGCAGCTTAGAAGGCGGGGCTTTCTTT; CDR3: CASSLEGGAFF
V: TRBV11-2; D: .; length: 14; size: .; J: TRBJ1-1; DNA: TGTGCCAGCAGTTCGACGGTGGGAGACACTGAAGCTTTCTTT; CDR3: CASSSTVGDTEAFF
V: TRBV5-4; D: TRBD1; length: 13; size: few; J: TRBJ1-2; DNA: TGTGCCAGCAGCAGGACAGGTAGAGATGGCTACACCTTC; CDR3: CASSRTGRDGYTF
V: TRBV5-1; D: .; length: 16; size: .; J: TRBJ1-1; DNA: TGCGCCAGCAGCTTGGACGCGGGGAGAATGAACACTGAAGCTTTCTTT; CDR3: CASSLDAGRMNTEAFF
V: TRBV28; D: .; length: 14; size: few; J: TRBJ2-5; DNA: TGTGCCAGCAGTAGCCCCGGGTCCGGGGAGACCCAGTACTTC; CDR3: CASSSPGSGETQYF
V: TRBV27; D: .; length: 15; size: .; J: TRBJ2-7; DNA: TGTGCCAGCAAAAAGCGACCTGGACTATCTTACGAGCAGTACTTC; CDR3: CASKKRPGLSYEQYF
V: TRBV5-1; D: .; length: 18; size: .; J: TRBJ2-6; DNA: TGCGCCAGCAGCTTAGGGGGTTCCCTTGTCTCTGGGGCCAACGTCCTGACTTTC; CDR3: CASSLGGSLVSGANVLTF
V: TRBV5-1; D: TRBD1; length: 16; size: .; J: TRBJ1-5; DNA: TGCGCCAGCAGCACCGGGACAGGGGGCCCCAATCAGCCCCAGCATTTT; CDR3: CASSTGTGGPNQPQHF
V: TRBV28; D: TRBD1; length: 15; size: few; J: TRBJ2-7; DNA: TGTGCCAGCAGGGACCGGGACAGGGGCGCGAGGGAGCAGTACTTC; CDR3: CASRDRDRGAREQYF